The 25 T cell receptor beta chains below all came from one sample that was sequenced in a study of blood T cell repertoires in COVID-19. The table came from immunoSEQ multiplex PCR; TCRdb's copy has only in-frame clones and leaves some out. The table records 100,000 to 150,000 clones, 75% to 90% of them present only once. The sequenced sample was peripheral blood. These receptor sequences come from a man aged 50 or older with active COVID-19.

This rearrangement joins TRBV29-1 to TRBJ1-1; a weak D match, TRBD1 (6 bases). Trimming took off 7 bases at V and 1 base at J, with 13 bases between the two ends. The CDR3 length is 13 residues. Per the germline V gene, CDR1 is SQVTM and CDR2 is ANQGSEA. CDR3 loop: CSADLQGNTEAFF. DNA of the CDR3: TGCAGCGCCGATCTACAGGGGAACACTGAAGCTTTCTTT. The variable domain in full, completed from reference TRBV29-1 and TRBJ1-1, reads SAVISQKPSRDICQRGTSLTIQCQVDSQVTMMFWYRQQPGQSLTLIATANQGSEATYESGFVIDKFPISRPNLTFSTLTVSNMSPEDSSIYLCSADLQGNTEAFFGQGTRLTVV.

The chain carries TRBV7-8 and TRBJ1-2; 7 nucleotides line up with TRBD1. Unmatched junction bases numbered 8, after V lost 5 bases and J lost 2 bases. The CDR3 spans 15 residues. CDR1 is SGHVS and CDR2 is FQNEAQ in the germline V gene. The chain's CDR3 is CASSPRGLSNYGYTF. CDR3 nucleotides: TGTGCCAGCAGCCCTAGGGGGCTCTCGAACTATGGCTACACCTTC.

The chain employs TRBV19 and TRBJ2-7, with D tentatively TRBD1 (8 bases). Germline values: CDR1 LNHDA, CDR2 SQIVND (reference sequence). Trimming took off 6 bases at V and 2 bases at J, with 14 bases between the two ends. The CDR3 is 14 amino acids. The DNA of the CDR3 is TGTGCCAGTAGGGTTACAGGGGGGGCCTACGAGCAGTACTTC. This translates into CASRVTGGAYEQYF.

DNA of the CDR3: TGTGCCAGTAGGCCTTCCCCAGGGGGCGGCAATCAGCCCCAGCATTTT. Encoded protein: CASRPSPGGGNQPQHF. V gene TRBV19 combines with J gene TRBJ1-5; 8 bases agree with TRBD1. The junction had 9 bases not matched to a gene; V was cut back by 6 bases and J by 2 bases. The CDR3 length is 16 residues. CDR1 is LNHDA and CDR2 is SQIVND in the germline V gene (reference sequence).

The J gene is TRBJ1-4, the V gene TRBV6-5; 8 positions match TRBD1. Germline V lookup: CDR1 MNHEY, CDR2 SVGAGI. Trimming took 6 bases from V and 8 from J; bases not matched to a gene: 8. CDR3 length: 14 amino acids. The CDR3 region is CASRVTGADEKLFF. The DNA of the CDR3 is TGTGCCAGCAGAGTGACAGGGGCCGACGAAAAACTGTTTTTT.

The chain employs TRBV5-6 and TRBJ2-2; 8 bases match TRBD1. The CDR3 sequence is 15 residues long. The V and J ends lost 5 bases and 6 bases, in that order; junction bases with no gene match: 9. From germline, CDR1 is SGHDT and CDR2 YYEEEE. The CDR3 sequence: CASSRGTGQAGELFF. The CDR3 DNA reads as TGTGCCAGCAGTCGGGGAACGGGACAGGCCGGGGAGCTGTTTTTT. Combining the CDR3 with reference TRBV5-6 and TRBJ2-2 gives the whole variable domain DAGVTQSPTHLIKTRGQQVTLRCSPKSGHDTVSWYQQALGQGPQFIFQYYEEEERQRGNFPDRFSGHQFPNYSSELNVNALLLGDSALYLCASSRGTGQAGELFFGEGSRLTVL.

The chain recombines TRBV29-1 with TRBJ2-5, with D perhaps matching TRBD1 (6 bases). The V gene lost 2 bases and the J gene lost 4 bases, with 11 bases spanning the gap. In germline, CDR1 is SQVTM, CDR2 ANQGSEA. The CDR3 is 13 amino acids. The DNA for the CDR3 is TGCAGCGTTGAACAGGACAGATTAGAGACCCAGTACTTC. Residues: CSVEQDRLETQYF. Using reference TRBV29-1 and TRBJ2-5 for the parts outside the CDR3, the full variable domain is SAVISQKPSRDICQRGTSLTIQCQVDSQVTMMFWYRQQPGQSLTLIATANQGSEATYESGFVIDKFPISRPNLTFSTLTVSNMSPEDSSIYLCSVEQDRLETQYFGPGTRLLVL.

This chain connects TRBV19 to TRBJ2-7; the D gene is possibly TRBD2 (6 bases). CDR3 length: 13 amino acids. Germline V gene sequence: CDR1 LNHDA, CDR2 SQIVND (reference sequence). V lost 5 bases to trimming and J lost 6 bases, with 14 bases between them. The CDR3 here is CASSPRRGLEQYF. CDR3 nucleotides: TGTGCCAGTAGTCCCCGGCGGGGCCTCGAGCAGTACTTC.

The V and J genes are TRBV3-1 (or the pseudogene TRBV3-2) and TRBJ1-2, with D uncertain. Germline V lookup: CDR1 LGHDT, CDR2 YNNKEL (reference sequence). CDR3 length equals 13 residues. The germline V and J ends were trimmed by 0 bases and 4 bases, with 6 bases remaining between them. CDR3 coding DNA: TGTGCCAGCAGCCAAGAGCGCGTCTATGGCTACACCTTC. Its protein product is CASSQERVYGYTF.

The chain joins TRBV3-1 (or the pseudogene TRBV3-2) to TRBJ1-6; D possibly corresponds to TRBD1 (6 bases). This CDR3 is built from 16 residues. The germline V gene encodes CDR1 LGHDT and CDR2 YNNKEL (reference sequence). Trimming took 4 bases from V and 5 from J, leaving 15 bases between them. The CDR3 is CASSLRAAGDNSPLHF. Here the CDR3 DNA reads TGTGCCAGCAGCCTCAGGGCAGCAGGGGATAATTCACCCCTCCACTTT.

The gene calls are TRBV5-1 and TRBJ1-2; D call uncertain. The V end was cut by 5 bases, the J end by 4 bases, with 15 bases between. There are 14 residues in the CDR3. Germline CDR1 and CDR2: SGHRS and YFSETQ. The CDR3 nucleotides are TGCGCCAGCAGGTCCGGCGGCGGAGGCTATGGCTACACCTTC. Encoded protein: CASRSGGGGYGYTF.

This chain joins TRBV6-6 and TRBJ2-2; 9 bases are shared with TRBD1. CDR1 is MNHNY, CDR2 SVGAGI, per germline (reference sequence). There are 17 residues in the CDR3. V was clipped by 5 bases and J by 3 bases; unmatched bases: 10. CDR3 coding DNA: TGTGCCAGCAGTCTACCCGTCGGGACAGGGTACACCGGGGAGCTGTTTTTT. Protein: CASSLPVGTGYTGELFF.

The chain is built from TRBV5-1 and TRBJ2-2; TRBD1 might be the D (6 bases). The CDR3 has 15 residues. V lost 4 bases and J 1 base, leaving 11 bases between the germline ends. CDR1 is SGHRS and CDR2 is YFSETQ in the germline V gene. In DNA form, the CDR3 reads TGCGCCAGCAGCCAACAGGGCAGGAACACCGGGGAGCTGTTTTTT. Translation: CASSQQGRNTGELFF.

The chain carries TRBV11-1 and TRBJ2-4, with D maybe TRBD2 (6 bases). The CDR3 is made up of 14 amino acids. CDR1 and CDR2 from the germline V gene are SGHAT and FQDESV (reference sequence). V shed 8 bases and J shed 3 bases, with 14 bases lying between them. In DNA form, the CDR3 reads TGTGCCAGCGGGGGTTGGAGGGACAAAAACATTCAGTACTTC. Protein: CASGGWRDKNIQYF. Full variable domain (missing parts from reference TRBV11-1 and TRBJ2-4): EAEVAQSPRYKITEKSQAVAFWCDPISGHATLYWYRQILGQGPELLVQFQDESVVDDSQLPKDRFSAERLKGVDSTLKIQPAELGDSAMYLCASGGWRDKNIQYFGAGTRLSVL.

The V and J genes are TRBV6-5 and TRBJ2-2; D might be TRBD1 (5 bases). Germline V gene data show CDR1 as MNHEY and CDR2 as SVGAGI. This CDR3 has 15 residues. V dropped 7 bases and J dropped 6 bases, with 18 bases sitting between them. CDR3 DNA: TGTGCCAGCAAACCGACAGAGGCTTCATCCGGGGAGCTGTTTTTT. Protein: CASKPTEASSGELFF.

The chain has TRBV7-2 and TRBJ1-3; TRBD1 matches at 9 bases. The CDR3 has 16 residues. With 1 base clipped from V and 2 bases from J, the junction kept 3 bases outside the gene matches. Germline loops: CDR1 SGHTA, CDR2 FQGNSA. The CDR3 spells CASSLGGTGTGNTIYF. CDR3 in DNA: TGTGCCAGCAGCTTAGGAGGGACAGGGACTGGAAACACCATATATTTT. Full variable domain (remainder filled in from reference TRBV7-2 and TRBJ1-3): GAGVSQSPSNKVTEKGKDVELRCDPISGHTALYWYRQSLGQGLEFLIYFQGNSAPDKSGLPSDRFSAERTGGSVSTLTIQRTQQEDSAVYLCASSLGGTGTGNTIYFGEGSWLTVV.

The rearrangement joins TRBV5-5 to TRBJ1-2; 10 bases align to TRBD1. Trimming at V came to 2 bases and at J to 4 bases, leaving 11 bases not matched to a gene. The CDR3 has 17 amino acids. Per germline, CDR1 SGHKS and CDR2 YYEKEE (reference sequence). CDR3 residues: CASSLRGTGAPSYGYTF. In nucleotides, the CDR3 is TGTGCCAGCAGCTTACGCGGGACAGGGGCCCCTAGCTATGGCTACACCTTC.

The table lists this clone with a few counts. V gene TRBV3-1 (or the pseudogene TRBV3-2) combines with J gene TRBJ1-6; TRBD1 matches 8 bases. There are 14 residues in the CDR3. Germline V CDR1 and CDR2: LGHDT, YNNKEL (reference sequence). J gave up 10 bases and V 4 bases, and 6 bases lay outside the gene matches. The CDR3 DNA reads TGTGCCAGCAGCCCGCAGGGGGCAGGGTCACCCCTCCACTTT. It specifies CASSPQGAGSPLHF.

The J gene is TRBJ2-2, the V gene TRBV29-1, with D possibly matching TRBD1 (6 bases). V was shortened by 5 bases and J by 2 bases, with 21 bases between the two germline ends. The germline V gene encodes CDR1 SQVTM and CDR2 ANQGSEA. The CDR3 covers 17 residues. The CDR3 reads CSVLQVNTGFNTGELFF. DNA for the CDR3: TGCAGCGTTCTTCAAGTAAATACAGGGTTCAACACCGGGGAGCTGTTTTTT.

V gene TRBV7-2 combines with J gene TRBJ2-1; TRBD2 matches at 13 bases. The CDR3 consists of 15 residues. After removal of 5 bases from V and 6 bases from J, the junction contained 4 bases not matched to a gene. Per germline, CDR1 SGHTA and CDR2 FQGNSA. DNA of the CDR3: TGTGCCAGCAGCCCGGGACTAGCGGGGAGCAATGAGCAGTTCTTC. Translating gives CASSPGLAGSNEQFF.

V usage is TRBV6-2 or TRBV6-3 and J usage is TRBJ1-1; the match to TRBD1 covers 7 bases. Germline V CDR1 and CDR2: MNHEY, SVGEGT. There are 15 residues in the CDR3. Losses at the gene ends were 6 bases for V and 0 bases for J; bases not matched to a gene: 7. The CDR3 loop is CASSPTGLMNTEAFF. DNA for the CDR3: TGTGCCAGCAGCCCGACAGGGCTCATGAACACTGAAGCTTTCTTT.

The V and J genes are TRBV3-1 (or the pseudogene TRBV3-2) and TRBJ2-3, with 9 nucleotides matching TRBD2. V was pared by 0 bases and J by 8 bases, with 15 bases of the junction left unmatched. CDR1 is LGHDT, CDR2 YNNKEL, per germline (reference sequence). The CDR3 consists of 18 residues. DNA of the CDR3: TGTGCCAGCAGCCAAGATCTTGGCGGGGGGGTATTCATGGGTACGCAGTATTTT. It translates to CASSQDLGGGVFMGTQYF.

The J gene is TRBJ2-2, the V gene TRBV7-3, with 8 bases fitting TRBD1. In germline, CDR1 is SGHTA, CDR2 FQGTGA. The CDR3 has 17 residues. Trimming removed 3 bases from V and 1 base from J; junction bases left unmatched: 7. CDR3 in amino acids: CASSFPGQGRNTGELFF. The CDR3 DNA is TGTGCCAGCAGCTTCCCCGGACAGGGAAGGAACACCGGGGAGCTGTTTTTT. Looking up the rest from reference TRBV7-3 and TRBJ2-2 gives the full variable domain: GAGVSQTPSNKVTEKGKYVELRCDPISGHTALYWYRQSLGQGPEFLIYFQGTGAADDSGLPNDRFFAVRPEGSVSTLKIQRTERGDSAVYLCASSFPGQGRNTGELFFGEGSRLTVL.

The rearrangement links TRBV7-9 to TRBJ1-2, with unresolved D. V lost 5 bases to trimming and J lost 8 bases, with 9 bases between them. Germline V lookup: CDR1 SEHNR, CDR2 FQNEAQ (reference sequence). This CDR3 spans 11 amino acids. The CDR3 sequence is CASSGPWGYTF. CDR3 coding DNA: TGTGCCAGCAGCGGGCCCTGGGGCTACACCTTC.

The V and J genes are TRBV6-5 and TRBJ1-2, with a tentative D call TRBD1 (5 bases). The V gene lost 6 bases and the J gene lost 8 bases, with 7 bases spanning the gap. CDR3 length: 10 residues. CDR1 is MNHEY, CDR2 SVGAGI, per germline. The CDR3 loop reads CASREGGYTF. The CDR3 bases are TGTGCCAGCAGGGAGGGGGGCTACACCTTC.